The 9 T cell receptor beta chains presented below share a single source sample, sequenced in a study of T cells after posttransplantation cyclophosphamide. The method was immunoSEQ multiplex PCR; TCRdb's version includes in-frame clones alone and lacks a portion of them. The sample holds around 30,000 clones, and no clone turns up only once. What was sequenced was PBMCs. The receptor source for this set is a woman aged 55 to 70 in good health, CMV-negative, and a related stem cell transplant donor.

The CDR3 loop is CASSGNSPGQGTEAFF. In DNA, the CDR3 is TGTGCCAGCAGCGGTAATTCCCCGGGACAGGGCACTGAAGCTTTCTTT. The chain joins TRBV7-2 to TRBJ1-1; TRBD1 agrees at 9 bases. V was clipped by 5 bases and J by 4 bases; unmatched bases: 11. Germline loops: CDR1 SGHTA, CDR2 FQGNSA. CDR3 length: 16 amino acids.

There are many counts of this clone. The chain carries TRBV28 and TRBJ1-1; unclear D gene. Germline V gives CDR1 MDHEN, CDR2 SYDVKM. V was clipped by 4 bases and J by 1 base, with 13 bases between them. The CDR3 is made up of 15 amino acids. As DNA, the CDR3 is TGTGCCAGCAGTTCCCTATCCGGTCGGAACACTGAAGCTTTCTTT. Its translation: CASSSLSGRNTEAFF.

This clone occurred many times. The CDR3 protein is CASSSIQGVEAFF. Written as DNA, the CDR3 is TGTGCCAGCAGCTCTATACAGGGAGTTGAAGCTTTCTTT. V gene TRBV11-2 combines with J gene TRBJ1-1; D perhaps matches TRBD1 (6 bases). From germline, CDR1 is SGHAT and CDR2 FQNNGV. The V end was cut by 4 bases, the J end by 7 bases, with 13 bases between. This CDR3 spans 13 amino acids. The whole variable domain, remainder taken from reference TRBV11-2 and TRBJ1-1, is EAGVAQSPRYKIIEKRQSVAFWCNPISGHATLYWYQQILGQGPKLLIQFQNNGVVDDSQLPKDRFSAERLKGVDSTLKIQPAKLEDSAVYLCASSSIQGVEAFFGQGTRLTVV.

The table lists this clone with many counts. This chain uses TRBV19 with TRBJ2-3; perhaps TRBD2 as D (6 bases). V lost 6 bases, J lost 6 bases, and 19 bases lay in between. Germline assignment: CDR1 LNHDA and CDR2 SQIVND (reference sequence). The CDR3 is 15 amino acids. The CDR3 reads CASREGNSLGDTQYF. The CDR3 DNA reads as TGTGCCAGTAGGGAGGGGAACAGTTTAGGGGATACGCAGTATTTT. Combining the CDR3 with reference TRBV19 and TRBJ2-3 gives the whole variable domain DGGITQSPKYLFRKEGQNVTLSCEQNLNHDAMYWYRQDPGQGLRLIYYSQIVNDFQKGDIAEGYSVSREKKESFPLTVTSAQKNPTAFYLCASREGNSLGDTQYFGPGTRLTVL.

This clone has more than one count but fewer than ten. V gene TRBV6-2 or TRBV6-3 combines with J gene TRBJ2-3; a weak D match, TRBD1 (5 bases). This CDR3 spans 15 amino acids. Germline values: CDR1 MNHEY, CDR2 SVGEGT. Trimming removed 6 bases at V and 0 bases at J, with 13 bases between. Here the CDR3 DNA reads TGTGCCAGCAGAGGGGAAACATGGAGCACAGATACGCAGTATTTT. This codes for CASRGETWSTDTQYF.

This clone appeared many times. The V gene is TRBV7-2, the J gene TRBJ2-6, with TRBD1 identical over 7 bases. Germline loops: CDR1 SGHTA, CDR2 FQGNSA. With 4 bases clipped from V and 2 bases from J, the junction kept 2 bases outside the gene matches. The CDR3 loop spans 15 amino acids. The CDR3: CASSSTGAGANVLTF. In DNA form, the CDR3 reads TGTGCCAGCAGCTCCACAGGGGCTGGGGCCAACGTCCTGACTTTC.

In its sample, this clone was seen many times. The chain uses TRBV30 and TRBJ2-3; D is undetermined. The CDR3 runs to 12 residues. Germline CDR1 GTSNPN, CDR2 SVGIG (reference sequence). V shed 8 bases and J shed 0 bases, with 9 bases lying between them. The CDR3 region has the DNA TGTGCCGGTACAGTTAGCACAGATACGCAGTATTTT. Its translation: CAGTVSTDTQYF.

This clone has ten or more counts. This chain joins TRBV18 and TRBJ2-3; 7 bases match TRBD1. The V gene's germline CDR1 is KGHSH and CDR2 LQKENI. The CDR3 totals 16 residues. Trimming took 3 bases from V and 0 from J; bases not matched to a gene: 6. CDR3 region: CASSPGQPISTDTQYF. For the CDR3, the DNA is TGTGCCAGCTCACCGGGACAGCCTATAAGCACAGATACGCAGTATTTT.

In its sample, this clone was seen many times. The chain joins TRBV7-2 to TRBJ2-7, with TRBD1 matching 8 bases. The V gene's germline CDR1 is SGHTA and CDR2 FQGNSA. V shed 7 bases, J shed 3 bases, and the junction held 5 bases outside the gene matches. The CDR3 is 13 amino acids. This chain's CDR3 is CASTTTGGYEQYF. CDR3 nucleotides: TGTGCCAGCACCACTACAGGGGGCTACGAGCAGTACTTC. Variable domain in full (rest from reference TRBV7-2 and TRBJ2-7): GAGVSQSPSNKVTEKGKDVELRCDPISGHTALYWYRQSLGQGLEFLIYFQGNSAPDKSGLPSDRFSAERTGGSVSTLTIQRTQQEDSAVYLCASTTTGGYEQYFGPGTRLTVT.